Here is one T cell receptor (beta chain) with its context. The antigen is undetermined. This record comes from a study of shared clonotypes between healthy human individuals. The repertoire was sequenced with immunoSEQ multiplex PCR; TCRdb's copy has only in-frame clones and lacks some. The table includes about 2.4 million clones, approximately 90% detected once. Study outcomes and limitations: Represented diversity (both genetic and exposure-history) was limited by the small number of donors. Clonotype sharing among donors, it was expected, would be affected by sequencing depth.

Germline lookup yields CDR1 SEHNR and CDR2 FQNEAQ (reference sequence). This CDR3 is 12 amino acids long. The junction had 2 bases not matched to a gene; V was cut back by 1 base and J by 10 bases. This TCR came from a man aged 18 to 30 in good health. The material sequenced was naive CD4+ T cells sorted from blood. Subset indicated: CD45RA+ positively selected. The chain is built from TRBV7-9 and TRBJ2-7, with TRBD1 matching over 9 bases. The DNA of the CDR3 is TGTGCCAGCAGCTTAGAGGACAGGGGACAGTACTTC. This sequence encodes CASSLEDRGQYF. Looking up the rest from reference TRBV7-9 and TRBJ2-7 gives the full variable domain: DTGVSQNPRHKITKRGQNVTFRCDPISEHNRLYWYRQTLGQGPEFLTYFQNEAQLEKSRLLSDRFSAERPKGSFSTLEIQRTEQGDSAMYLCASSLEDRGQYFGPGTRLTVT.